These 30 T cell receptor beta chains originate from one sample sequenced in a study of Graves' ophthalmopathy and Graves' hyperthyroidism. The study amplified TCR beta CDR3 regions using RNA transcripts. HTBI primers were employed in first-round RT-PCR, then a second-round multiplex PCR followed. A single record per CDR3 protein comes from TCRdb applying MiXCR to the multiplex PCR reads. The sample includes roughly 480,000 distinct CDR3 sequences, 13% to 15% of them seen just once. Specimen: blood. These receptors were collected from a woman aged 30 to 39 with Graves' ophthalmopathy.

A few counts support this clonotype. This rearrangement joins TRBV20-1 to TRBJ2-7; the match to TRBD1 covers 8 bases. Looked up from germline, CDR1 is DFQATT and CDR2 is SNEGSKA (reference sequence). There are 14 residues in the CDR3. The V gene end was trimmed by 5 bases and the J gene end by 5 bases; junction bases not matched to a gene: 11. CDR3 DNA sequence: TGCAGTGCTCACTCCGGGACAGGACGACACGAGCAGTACTTC. Translating gives CSAHSGTGRHEQYF.

This clonotype was picked up many times. This chain joins TRBV12-3 or TRBV12-4 and TRBJ2-7, with TRBD2 matching over 7 bases. J was trimmed by 1 base and V by 1 base; bases with no gene match: 4. This CDR3 spans 15 amino acids. For the CDR3, the DNA is TGTGCCAGCAGTTTAGAAGGGACTACATCCTACGAGCAGTACTTC. Residues: CASSLEGTTSYEQYF.

This clonotype was found many times. The rearrangement links TRBV9 to TRBJ1-2; D may be TRBD1 (5 bases). CDR1 is SGDLS and CDR2 is YYNGEE in the germline V gene. Trimming took 4 bases from V and 0 from J, leaving 16 bases between them. The CDR3 spans 16 residues. The chain's CDR3 is CASSMRTSAPNYGYTF. The CDR3 DNA follows: TGTGCCAGCAGCATGAGGACATCTGCGCCTAACTATGGCTACACCTTC.

This clonotype showed up just a few times. This chain uses TRBV20-1 with TRBJ2-7, with 8 bases lining up with TRBD2. This CDR3 spans 15 amino acids. Looked up from germline, CDR1 is DFQATT and CDR2 is SNEGSKA (reference sequence). Trimming removed 3 bases from V and 0 bases from J; junction bases left unmatched: 7. CDR3 loop: CSASWGGGTSYEQYF. The CDR3, as DNA: TGCAGTGCTAGTTGGGGCGGGGGGACCTCCTACGAGCAGTACTTC.

This clonotype appeared a few times. The gene calls are TRBV6-1 and TRBJ2-7; D gene unclear. The V end was cut by 0 bases, the J end by 7 bases, with 4 bases between. Germline CDR1 and CDR2: MNHNS and SASEGT. The CDR3 has 11 amino acids. The CDR3 bases are TGTGCCAGCAGTGAAGCGGGGGAGCAGTACTTC. Translation gives CASSEAGEQYF.

This clonotype was counted at least ten times. The V and J genes are TRBV9 and TRBJ2-5, with 10 positions matching TRBD2. After removal of 3 bases from V and 2 bases from J, the junction contained 7 bases not matched to a gene. Per germline, CDR1 SGDLS and CDR2 YYNGEE. This CDR3 spans 16 amino acids. The CDR3 loop reads CASSAWTSGPQETQYF. In DNA form, the CDR3 reads TGTGCCAGCAGCGCCTGGACTAGCGGACCGCAAGAGACCCAGTACTTC.

There are many counts of this clonotype. The chain uses TRBV30 and TRBJ1-3, with D unresolved. CDR1 and CDR2 (germline): GTSNPN, SVGIG (reference sequence). V dropped 1 base and J dropped 0 bases, with 4 bases sitting between them. This CDR3 has 13 residues. CDR3 DNA sequence: TGTGCCTGGAGTGAGAACTCTGGAAACACCATATATTTT. Translating it yields CAWSENSGNTIYF.

In its sample, this clonotype was seen many times. CDR3: CASSLNLKVGSPLHF. In DNA, the CDR3 is TGTGCCAGCAGTTTAAACCTCAAAGTCGGGTCACCCCTCCACTTT. This chain joins TRBV12-3 or TRBV12-4 and TRBJ1-6; D is ambiguous. The CDR3 is 15 residues long. V was cut by 2 bases and J by 10 bases, with 15 bases left in between.

This clonotype was picked up many times. The chain combines TRBV12-3 or TRBV12-4 with TRBJ1-5; a weak D match, TRBD1 (6 bases). V lost 3 bases to trimming and J lost 1 base, with 13 bases between them. The CDR3 contains 16 residues. CDR3 in DNA: TGTGCCAGCAGTTTTAATACAGGGACGAGCAATCAGCCCCAGCATTTT. It codes for CASSFNTGTSNQPQHF.

V and J are TRBV4-1 and TRBJ2-5, with D hard to call. This CDR3 is 14 amino acids long. CDR1 and CDR2 (germline): MGHRA, YSYEKL. V shed 0 bases and J shed 5 bases, with 10 bases lying between them. CDR3 sequence (DNA): TGCGCCAGCAGCCAAGATGGAGTGGGCGAGACCCAGTACTTC. Its translation: CASSQDGVGETQYF.

This clonotype was counted only a few times. The rearrangement joins TRBV3-1 to TRBJ1-2; D might be TRBD1 (5 bases). Trimming took off 0 bases at V and 3 bases at J, with 8 bases between the two ends. CDR3 size: 14 residues. The germline gives CDR1 LGHDT, CDR2 YNNKEL (reference sequence). This CDR3 is CASSQEGGDYGYTF. CDR3 coding DNA: TGTGCCAGCAGCCAAGAGGGGGGAGACTATGGCTACACCTTC. Full variable domain (missing parts from reference TRBV3-1 and TRBJ1-2): DTAVSQTPKYLVTQMGNDKSIKCEQNLGHDTMYWYKQDSKKFLKIMFSYNNKELIINETVPNRFSPKSPDKAHLNLHINSLELGDSAVYFCASSQEGGDYGYTFGSGTRLTVV.

At least ten counts were recorded for this clonotype. The CDR3 DNA follows: TGTGCCAGCAGTTTACAGATCACCAACACCGGGGAGCTGTTTTTT. This sequence encodes CASSLQITNTGELFF. V and J are TRBV12-3 or TRBV12-4 and TRBJ2-2; D not certain. V gave up 2 bases and J gave up 2 bases, with 9 bases separating them. This CDR3 is built from 15 residues.

This clonotype was recorded many times. V gene TRBV6-5 combines with J gene TRBJ2-7, with 9 nucleotides matching TRBD1. There are 14 residues in the CDR3. The V segment lost 4 bases and the J segment 7 bases; nucleotides outside the gene matches: 8. Germline CDR1 and CDR2: MNHEY and SVGAGI. CDR3 coding DNA: TGTGCCAGCAGTTCCGGGGACAGGGCCGGTGAGCAGTACTTC. Its protein is CASSSGDRAGEQYF.

V and J are TRBV6-1 and TRBJ2-4; 11 bases match TRBD2. CDR1 is MNHNS and CDR2 is SASEGT in the germline V gene. This CDR3 region has 16 residues. The trim removed 6 bases at V and 0 bases at J, leaving 4 bases unmatched. CDR3 nucleotide sequence: TGTGCCAGCAGAGGGACTAGCGGTCAAGCCAAAAACATTCAGTACTTC. Translation gives CASRGTSGQAKNIQYF.

The sample holds a few counts of this clonotype. The V call is TRBV4-1, the J call TRBJ2-3, with 11 bases identical to TRBD2. With 8 bases clipped from V and 4 bases from J, the junction kept 8 bases outside the gene matches. This CDR3 has 15 amino acids. Germline CDR1 is MGHRA and CDR2 is YSYEKL. CDR3 loop: CASGTSGSMSDTQYF. The CDR3 DNA is TGCGCCAGCGGTACTAGCGGGAGCATGTCAGATACGCAGTATTTT.

This clonotype was seen ten or more times. This sequence joins TRBV10-2 and TRBJ2-7, with 8 bases matching TRBD1. The germline V gene has CDR1 WSHSY and CDR2 SAAADI. V was clipped by 0 bases and J by 5 bases; unmatched bases: 3. This CDR3 contains 14 residues. This CDR3 is CASSESWTGNEQYF. The CDR3 nucleotides are TGCGCCAGCAGTGAGTCATGGACAGGGAACGAGCAGTACTTC.

This clonotype was recorded at least ten times. The chain recombines TRBV28 with TRBJ2-2, with 10 nucleotides matching TRBD1. Germline CDR1 and CDR2: MDHEN and SYDVKM. With 6 bases clipped from V and 3 bases from J, the junction kept 1 base outside the gene matches. The CDR3 spans 14 residues. CDR3 sequence: CASRGTGDTGELFF. The CDR3 DNA reads TGTGCCAGCAGGGGGACAGGGGACACCGGGGAGCTGTTTTTT.

V gene TRBV20-1 combines with J gene TRBJ2-2; a weak D match, TRBD2 (6 bases). CDR1 DFQATT and CDR2 SNEGSKA come from the germline V gene (reference sequence). Trimming removed 0 bases at V and 7 bases at J, with 15 bases between. This CDR3 region has 15 residues. The CDR3 sequence is CSAREGGVLGGELFF. CDR3 DNA: TGCAGTGCTAGAGAGGGAGGTGTGTTAGGCGGGGAGCTGTTTTTT.

This clonotype has at least ten counts. This chain uses TRBV13 with TRBJ1-1, with TRBD1 as a possible D gene (6 bases). This CDR3 comprises 13 residues. V was clipped by 3 bases and J by 4 bases, with 9 bases between them. Germline CDR1 PRHDT, CDR2 FYEKMQ (reference sequence). Here the CDR3 reads CASSFYRVTEAFF. The CDR3 nucleotides read TGTGCCAGCAGCTTTTACAGGGTCACTGAAGCTTTCTTT.

This clonotype came up many times. The chain uses TRBV5-5 and TRBJ2-5; D possibly corresponds to TRBD1 (5 bases). The CDR3 is 15 residues long. In germline, CDR1 is SGHKS, CDR2 YYEKEE (reference sequence). V was trimmed by 4 bases and J by 1 base, leaving 14 bases between them. CDR3 in amino acids: CASSPPPRVQETQYF. The CDR3 region has the DNA TGTGCCAGCAGCCCGCCCCCCAGGGTCCAAGAGACCCAGTACTTC.

This clonotype came up many times. The chain recombines TRBV20-1 with TRBJ1-6; weak D call: TRBD1 (5 bases). V was clipped by 4 bases and J by 1 base, with 11 bases between them. CDR3 length: 15 residues. In germline, CDR1 is DFQATT, CDR2 SNEGSKA (reference sequence). As DNA, the CDR3 is TGCAGTGCTATCCCGGGGGGGTCCTATAATTCACCCCTCCACTTT. Translating it yields CSAIPGGSYNSPLHF.

There are many counts of this clonotype. The V gene is TRBV20-1, the J gene TRBJ2-7, with 8 bases identical to TRBD2. This CDR3 is 14 amino acids long. V lost 0 bases and J lost 6; bases outside the gene matches: 7. Germline CDR1 DFQATT, CDR2 SNEGSKA (reference sequence). The DNA of the CDR3 is TGCAGTGCTAGAGATCGGCGGGAGGCGGGCGAGCAGTACTTC. It yields the protein CSARDRREAGEQYF.

At least ten counts were recorded for this clonotype. This sequence joins TRBV12-3 or TRBV12-4 and TRBJ2-7; a weak D match, TRBD1 (5 bases). Trimming took off 5 bases at V and 5 bases at J, with 13 bases between the two ends. The CDR3 is made up of 13 amino acids. The CDR3 is CASSPPLTDEQYF. As DNA, the CDR3 is TGTGCCAGCAGTCCTCCGCTGACAGACGAGCAGTACTTC.

This chain joins TRBV12-3 or TRBV12-4 and TRBJ2-7; 8 bases fit TRBD1. This CDR3 contains 14 residues. V was pared by 2 bases and J by 3 bases, with 3 bases of the junction left unmatched. CDR3 in amino acids: CASSLSRGHYEQYF. CDR3 nucleotides: TGTGCCAGCAGTTTAAGCAGGGGGCACTACGAGCAGTACTTC.

This clonotype was detected ten times or more. The chain is built from TRBV30 and TRBJ2-2; D is undetermined. The CDR3 has 14 amino acids. Germline V gene lookup returns CDR1 GTSNPN and CDR2 SVGIG (reference sequence). V lost 4 bases, J lost 3 bases, and 12 bases lay in between. CDR3 residues: CAWKDTVDTGELFF. The CDR3 DNA follows: TGTGCCTGGAAGGATACAGTGGACACCGGGGAGCTGTTTTTT.

In its sample, this clonotype was seen many times. The gene calls are TRBV7-2 and TRBJ2-7; possibly TRBD1 or TRBD2 for D (5 bases each). Germline V lookup: CDR1 SGHTA, CDR2 FQGNSA. V lost 2 bases and J lost 0, with 14 bases in between. This CDR3 is built from 16 residues. CDR3 protein: CASSLRGGQYSYEQYF. CDR3 DNA: TGTGCCAGCAGCTTAAGGGGCGGGCAGTACTCCTACGAGCAGTACTTC.

This clonotype was seen ten or more times. The chain recombines TRBV3-1 with TRBJ2-5; D is undetermined. The CDR3 extends over 13 amino acids. Germline V lookup: CDR1 LGHDT, CDR2 YNNKEL (reference sequence). The ends were cut back, 4 bases at V and 1 base at J, with 7 bases in the middle. This chain's CDR3 is CASSPNIQETQYF. DNA for the CDR3: TGTGCCAGCAGCCCGAATATCCAAGAGACCCAGTACTTC.

At least ten counts were recorded for this clonotype. The chain is built from TRBV6-1 and TRBJ2-7, with D hard to call. The CDR3 length is 15 residues. CDR1 MNHNS and CDR2 SASEGT come from the germline V gene. V was pared by 5 bases and J by 7 bases, with 21 bases between. The CDR3 here is CASSLVGNARWEQYF. In nucleotides, the CDR3 is TGTGCCAGCAGTCTGGTGGGTAACGCCCGCTGGGAGCAGTACTTC.

This clonotype was recorded at least ten times. J is TRBJ1-5 and V is TRBV6-1, with 7 bases matching TRBD1. In germline, CDR1 is MNHNS, CDR2 SASEGT. The CDR3 spans 15 residues. Unmatched junction bases numbered 13, after V lost 5 bases and J lost 9 bases. The CDR3 DNA follows: TGTGCCAGCAGTCGCGAGGGACAGCTCCGATCGCCCCAGCATTTT. Protein product: CASSREGQLRSPQHF.

This clonotype was picked up a small number of times. The V call is TRBV12-3 or TRBV12-4, the J call TRBJ2-7, with no clear D. Trimming took off 1 base at V and 0 bases at J, with 19 bases between the two ends. There are 18 residues in the CDR3. The CDR3: CASSLVVRGMMSSYEQYF. CDR3 DNA: TGTGCCAGCAGTTTAGTCGTCAGAGGTATGATGAGCTCCTACGAGCAGTACTTC.